This entry lists 25 T cell receptor beta chains sequenced from one sample in a study of shared clonotypes between healthy human individuals. TCRdb's table, derived via immunoSEQ multiplex PCR, lists solely in-frame clones and lacks some. Of roughly 770,000 clones listed, around 96% are singletons. Terminally differentiated effector memory CD45RA+ cells were left out of the naive CD8 fraction, which was CD45RO-negative and positively selected for CCR7. The specimen sequenced was naive CD8+ T cells sorted from blood. All receptors come from a man aged 25 to 45 in good health.

The CDR3 sequence is CASSSGEDRAASYEQYF. For the CDR3, the DNA is TGTGCCAGCAGCAGTGGCGAGGACAGGGCGGCCTCCTACGAGCAGTACTTC. This chain connects TRBV21-1 to TRBJ2-7; the D call TRBD1 from the table was never checked on the DNA. TRBV21-1 is flagged as a pseudogene. This CDR3 has 17 amino acids.

The V call is TRBV6-5, the J call TRBJ2-5; 7 nucleotides match TRBD2. The CDR3 extends over 14 amino acids. J lost 2 bases, V lost 6 bases, and 6 bases had no gene match. Germline V CDR1 and CDR2: MNHEY, SVGAGI. The CDR3 sequence is CASRTTSFQETQYF. CDR3 nucleotides: TGTGCCAGCAGGACGACTAGCTTTCAAGAGACCCAGTACTTC.

The chain uses TRBV10-2 and TRBJ2-2; D unclear. Trimming removed 5 bases from V and 5 bases from J, with 6 bases in between. The length of the CDR3 is 12 residues. CDR1 and CDR2 from the germline V gene are WSHSY and SAAADI. In DNA, the CDR3 is TGCGCCAGCAGTCCGGGTACCGGGGAGCTGTTTTTT. This codes for CASSPGTGELFF.

The J gene is TRBJ1-5, the V gene TRBV30; no clear D gene. Germline V CDR1 and CDR2: GTSNPN, SVGIG (reference sequence). The CDR3 covers 15 residues. Trimming cost V 1 base and J 0 bases, with 10 bases left between them. The CDR3 sequence is CAWSAAAASNQPQHF. The CDR3 DNA is TGTGCCTGGAGTGCGGCAGCGGCTAGCAATCAGCCCCAGCATTTT.

The chain links TRBV7-9 to TRBJ2-2; unclear D gene. The V end was cut by 7 bases, the J end by 0 bases, with 18 bases between. Looked up from germline, CDR1 is SEHNR and CDR2 is FQNEAQ (reference sequence). This CDR3 has 17 amino acids. The CDR3 DNA sequence: TGTGCCAGCATCCCCTCGATTAGGCGCGCGAACACCGGGGAGCTGTTTTTT. Its protein is CASIPSIRRANTGELFF.

The chain combines TRBV15 with TRBJ1-4; D remains unclear. There are 16 residues in the CDR3. Trimming left V 4 bases short and J 0 bases short, with 12 bases between. Germline V gene lookup returns CDR1 LNHNV and CDR2 YYDKDF (reference sequence). The CDR3 region has the DNA TGTGCCACCAGCATAATAGTGGCAGCAACTAATGAAAAACTGTTTTTT. It translates to CATSIIVAATNEKLFF.

The gene calls are TRBV5-8 and TRBJ1-5; D unresolved. This CDR3 has 18 amino acids. Trimming removed 5 bases at V and 3 bases at J, with 24 bases between. Germline values: CDR1 SGHTS, CDR2 YDEGEE. The CDR3 DNA reads TGTGCCAGCAGGCCCTTCGGCAGAGAAATAGGTTCCAATCAGCCCCAGCATTTT. Translated, it gives CASRPFGREIGSNQPQHF.

V and J are TRBV11-3 and TRBJ2-7, with D possibly matching TRBD2 (5 bases). Per the germline V gene, CDR1 is SGHNT and CDR2 is YENEEA. The CDR3 covers 13 residues. V was clipped by 4 bases and J by 2 bases, with 9 bases between them. The CDR3 DNA is TGTGCCAGCAGCTATCTAGCCGCCTACGAGCAGTACTTC. It yields the protein CASSYLAAYEQYF.

The J gene is TRBJ2-7, the V gene TRBV9; 7 nucleotides agree with TRBD2. The junction had 10 bases not matched to a gene; V was cut back by 0 bases and J by 7 bases. The CDR3 sequence is 15 residues long. Germline CDR1 and CDR2: SGDLS and YYNGEE. CDR3 DNA: TGTGCCAGCAGCGTAGGCGGGAGTGACTTGGGGGAGCAGTACTTC. This encodes CASSVGGSDLGEQYF.

CDR3 DNA: TGTGCCAGTAGTACCCTCACCGGGACGGGGTGGGAGACCCAGTACTTC. As protein: CASSTLTGTGWETQYF. The chain is built from TRBV19 and TRBJ2-5; D could derive from TRBD1 or TRBD2 (5 bases each). Trimming cost V 4 bases and J 5 bases, with 20 bases left between them. The CDR3 is 16 amino acids. The germline CDR1 and CDR2 sequences are LNHDA and SQIVND (reference sequence).

This chain connects TRBV7-9 to TRBJ1-5; D gene ambiguous. CDR3 length equals 15 residues. Trimming pared 1 base from V and 6 bases from J, leaving 13 bases between. Germline V lookup: CDR1 SEHNR, CDR2 FQNEAQ (reference sequence). The CDR3 sequence: CASSLGFGNLQPQHF. The DNA for the CDR3 is TGTGCCAGCAGCTTAGGTTTCGGGAATCTTCAGCCCCAGCATTTT.

The chain recombines TRBV7-2 with TRBJ2-1; 12 bases align to TRBD2. The CDR3 spans 16 residues. The V gene end was trimmed by 3 bases and the J gene end by 2 bases; junction bases not matched to a gene: 2. Germline values: CDR1 SGHTA, CDR2 FQGNSA. The CDR3 DNA reads TGTGCCAGCAGCTTCGGACTAGCGGGAACCTACAATGAGCAGTTCTTC. Its translation: CASSFGLAGTYNEQFF.

The CDR3 bases are TGTGCCAGTAGTGTTGTGTCAGGGGACATCACCGGGGAGCTGTTTTTT. Translating gives CASSVVSGDITGELFF. The J gene is TRBJ2-2, the V gene TRBV19; weak D call: TRBD1 (6 bases). V lost 5 bases and J lost 4, with 17 bases in between. CDR1 and CDR2 (germline): LNHDA, SQIVND (reference sequence). The CDR3 consists of 16 residues. The complete variable domain, with remaining parts taken from reference TRBV19 and TRBJ2-2, reads DGGITQSPKYLFRKEGQNVTLSCEQNLNHDAMYWYRQDPGQGLRLIYYSQIVNDFQKGDIAEGYSVSREKKESFPLTVTSAQKNPTAFYLCASSVVSGDITGELFFGEGSRLTVL.

This rearrangement joins TRBV29-1 to TRBJ2-2; a weak D match, TRBD1 (6 bases). Trimming took 7 bases from V and 6 from J, leaving 12 bases between them. Germline loops: CDR1 SQVTM, CDR2 ANQGSEA. The CDR3 sequence is 12 residues long. The CDR3 DNA reads TGCAGCGCCCGTGGGGGCGCCGGGGAGCTGTTTTTT. As protein: CSARGGAGELFF.

The chain couples TRBV4-1 to TRBJ2-3, with TRBD2 identical over 10 bases. This CDR3 region has 18 residues. V lost 3 bases and J lost 0; bases outside the gene matches: 9. Germline values: CDR1 MGHRA, CDR2 YSYEKL. The CDR3 protein is CASSQSLAGGFSTDTQYF. DNA of the CDR3: TGCGCCAGCAGCCAGAGTTTAGCGGGAGGCTTTAGCACAGATACGCAGTATTTT.

This clone was seen once. The chain recombines TRBV11-2 with TRBJ2-7; TRBD2 aligns across 7 bases. This CDR3 comprises 14 residues. Germline V lookup: CDR1 SGHAT, CDR2 FQNNGV. The junction had 6 bases not matched to a gene; V was cut back by 5 bases and J by 2 bases. The CDR3 sequence: CASSLRDYTYEQYF. In DNA form, the CDR3 reads TGTGCCAGCAGCCTCCGGGACTACACCTACGAGCAGTACTTC.

This chain links TRBV4-1 with TRBJ2-7; 9 bases line up with TRBD2. The germline CDR1 and CDR2 sequences are MGHRA and YSYEKL. The CDR3 totals 16 residues. Trimming removed 3 bases from V and 4 bases from J; junction bases left unmatched: 10. The CDR3 here is CASSQGIAGAGYEQYF. CDR3 in DNA: TGCGCCAGCAGCCAGGGAATAGCGGGAGCCGGGTACGAGCAGTACTTC.

This rearrangement joins TRBV27 to TRBJ2-7; TRBD1 matches at 7 bases. From germline, CDR1 is MNHEY and CDR2 SMNVEV (reference sequence). The V segment lost 3 bases and the J segment 3 bases; nucleotides outside the gene matches: 5. This CDR3 spans 14 amino acids. CDR3 loop: CASSLMGQIYEQYF. CDR3 coding DNA: TGTGCCAGCAGTTTGATGGGACAGATCTACGAGCAGTACTTC.

This chain connects TRBV9 to TRBJ2-1; D remains ambiguous. V was cut by 0 bases and J by 0 bases, with 10 bases left in between. Looked up from germline, CDR1 is SGDLS and CDR2 is YYNGEE. The CDR3 extends over 16 amino acids. CDR3 sequence reads: CASSVEDRSSYNEQFF. The CDR3 nucleotides are TGTGCCAGCAGCGTAGAGGACCGAAGCTCCTACAATGAGCAGTTCTTC.

The gene calls are TRBV7-8 and TRBJ2-7; D might be TRBD2 (5 bases). The CDR3 is 12 residues long. Germline V gives CDR1 SGHVS, CDR2 FQNEAQ. Trimming cost V 4 bases and J 4 bases, with 8 bases left between them. CDR3 in amino acids: CASSSGIYEQYF. CDR3 bases: TGTGCCAGCAGCTCGGGAATTTACGAGCAGTACTTC.

The V gene is TRBV2, the J gene TRBJ2-3, with 7 positions matching TRBD1. Unmatched junction bases numbered 6, after V lost 6 bases and J lost 0 bases. CDR3 size: 15 residues. Germline CDR1 and CDR2: SNHLY and FYNNEI. The CDR3 DNA reads TGTGCCAGCAGCCCCGGGACAGCTAGCACAGATACGCAGTATTTT. Amino acids: CASSPGTASTDTQYF.

The table lists this clone with a count of one. J is TRBJ2-7 and V is TRBV27, with D perhaps TRBD1 (6 bases). The CDR3 totals 15 residues. V lost 0 bases to trimming and J lost 2 bases, with 11 bases between them. Looked up from germline, CDR1 is MNHEY and CDR2 is SMNVEV (reference sequence). CDR3 loop: CASSLSGRGPYEQYF. CDR3 DNA sequence: TGTGCCAGCAGTTTATCCGGCAGGGGTCCCTACGAGCAGTACTTC.

V is TRBV27 and J is TRBJ2-4; TRBD2 matches at 8 bases. The CDR3 runs to 18 residues. The germline gives CDR1 MNHEY, CDR2 SMNVEV (reference sequence). Losses at the gene ends were 6 bases for V and 0 bases for J; bases not matched to a gene: 13. CDR3 sequence reads: CASRGRPGGSIAKNIQYF. CDR3 DNA: TGTGCCAGCAGAGGAAGGCCGGGAGGGTCAATAGCCAAAAACATTCAGTACTTC.

This chain links TRBV7-9 with TRBJ2-1; D not resolved. This CDR3 region has 13 residues. Germline V gene data show CDR1 as SEHNR and CDR2 as FQNEAQ (reference sequence). Trimming stripped 3 bases from V and 6 bases from J, with 9 bases between. Here the CDR3 DNA reads TGTGCCAGCAGCTTCCCTGGGTTCAATGAGCAGTTCTTC. Protein: CASSFPGFNEQFF.

The chain has TRBV7-9 and TRBJ2-5; D is unresolved. Germline V gene sequence: CDR1 SEHNR, CDR2 FQNEAQ (reference sequence). There are 18 residues in the CDR3. V lost 4 bases and J 2 bases, leaving 23 bases between the germline ends. Here the CDR3 reads CASSSKTSWVDGQETQYF. DNA for the CDR3: TGTGCCAGCAGCTCAAAAACCTCATGGGTCGACGGGCAAGAGACCCAGTACTTC.